The 17 T cell receptor beta chains in this list originate from one sample, sequenced in a study of blood T cell repertoires in COVID-19. Sequenced by immunoSEQ multiplex PCR; TCRdb stores in-frame clones only, minus some. This sample carries 500,000 or so clones, about nine tenths of them seen once, and the ten largest clones take roughly 0.7%. The sample consisted of PBMCs or T cells enriched from blood (not recorded which). The receptors stem from a woman between 18 and 29 years old who had recovered from COVID-19.

The chain carries TRBV2 and TRBJ1-4, with 8 bases identical to TRBD1. CDR1 is SNHLY, CDR2 FYNNEI, per germline. J was trimmed by 8 bases and V by 11 bases; bases with no gene match: 13. The CDR3 has 14 residues. The CDR3 here is CAFRQGNQLEKLFF. The CDR3 DNA reads as TGTGCCTTTCGACAGGGGAATCAACTCGAAAAACTGTTTTTT. The full variable domain, in which reference TRBV2 and TRBJ1-4 provide the parts outside the CDR3, is EPEVTQTPSHQVTQMGQEVILRCVPISNHLYFYWYRQILGQKVEFLVSFYNNEISEKSEIFDDQFSVERPDGSNFTLKIRSTKLEDSAMYFCAFRQGNQLEKLFFGSGTQLSVL.

In DNA, the CDR3 is TGTGCCAGCAGCCAAGCTGCTGGAAACACCATATATTTT. It is translated as CASSQAAGNTIYF. The V call is TRBV4-2, the J call TRBJ1-3; D unresolved. Between the trimmed V and J ends, which lost 1 base and 2 bases, there was a span of 3 bases. The CDR3 runs to 13 residues. Germline assignment: CDR1 LGHNA and CDR2 YNFKEQ.

The chain links TRBV5-1 to TRBJ2-7; unclear D gene. Looked up from germline, CDR1 is SGHRS and CDR2 is YFSETQ. Trimming removed 3 bases at V and 4 bases at J, with 8 bases between. This CDR3 contains 12 residues. DNA for the CDR3: TGCGCCAGCAGCTCCCAGGCGTACGAGCAGTACTTC. This sequence encodes CASSSQAYEQYF. The entire variable domain, with the rest obtained from reference TRBV5-1 and TRBJ2-7, is as follows: KAGVTQTPRYLIKTRGQQVTLSCSPISGHRSVSWYQQTPGQGLQFLFEYFSETQRNKGNFPGRFSGRQFSNSRSEMNVSTLELGDSALYLCASSSQAYEQYFGPGTRLTVT.

V and J are TRBV6-2 or TRBV6-3 and TRBJ2-5, with TRBD2 matching 7 bases. This CDR3 comprises 14 residues. V was pared by 4 bases and J by 5 bases, with 7 bases of the junction left unmatched. Germline V gene sequence: CDR1 MNHEY, CDR2 SVGEGT. Here the CDR3 reads CASSSHQAGETQYF. The DNA for the CDR3 is TGTGCCAGCAGTTCCCATCAAGCGGGGGAGACCCAGTACTTC.

V usage is TRBV24-1 and J usage is TRBJ2-5, with D perhaps matching TRBD2 (7 bases). Looked up from germline, CDR1 is KGHDR and CDR2 is SFDVKD. With 3 bases removed from V and 2 bases from J, the gap between germline ends came to 18 bases. This CDR3 contains 17 residues. DNA of the CDR3: TGTGCCACCAGTGATCCCTACAGGGAGGGATTTCAAGAGACCCAGTACTTC. Translated: CATSDPYREGFQETQYF.

The genes are TRBV5-4 and TRBJ2-4, with 7 bases fitting TRBD1. Germline V lookup: CDR1 SGHNT, CDR2 YYREEE (reference sequence). This CDR3 contains 16 residues. V shed 4 bases, J shed 4 bases, and the junction held 11 bases outside the gene matches. CDR3 nucleotide sequence: TGTGCCAGCAGCCACATCGACAGGGTGGATAAAAACATTCAGTACTTC. Its translation is CASSHIDRVDKNIQYF.

This rearrangement joins TRBV6-1 to TRBJ2-1, with TRBD1 matching over 9 bases. Germline V gene data show CDR1 as MNHNS and CDR2 as SASEGT. Trimming removed 1 base from V and 6 bases from J; junction bases left unmatched: 4. The CDR3 is made up of 15 amino acids. CDR3 sequence (DNA): TGTGCCAGCAGTGAAGTGGGACAGGGAGGCAATGAGCAGTTCTTC. The encoded protein is CASSEVGQGGNEQFF.

The chain links TRBV5-4 to TRBJ1-1; tentative D call: TRBD1 (6 bases). This CDR3 comprises 14 residues. The ends were cut back, 2 bases at V and 3 bases at J, with 11 bases in the middle. Germline CDR1 and CDR2: SGHNT and YYREEE (reference sequence). The CDR3 sequence is CASSLNSGDTEAFF. The CDR3 nucleotides read TGTGCCAGCAGCTTAAATTCAGGGGACACTGAAGCTTTCTTT.

On this clone itself: This same CDR3 is encoded by further DNA sequences in the sample. This chain joins TRBV6-5 and TRBJ2-6; 8 bases match TRBD2. The J segment lost 2 bases and the V segment lost 10 bases, leaving 7 bases of the junction unmatched. The germline V gene has CDR1 MNHEY and CDR2 SVGAGI. This CDR3 comprises 15 residues. The CDR3 DNA reads as TGTGCCACCAAGGACGGGGGGGCTGGGGCCAACGTCCTGACTTTC. Translating gives CATKDGGAGANVLTF.

J is TRBJ1-2 and V is TRBV21-1. TRBV21-1 corresponds to a pseudogene. The CDR3 has 15 amino acids. The CDR3 protein is CASSKIEGLNYGYTF. The CDR3 DNA reads as TGTGCCAGCAGCAAAATCGAGGGCCTAAACTATGGCTACACCTTC.

This chain joins TRBV6-6 and TRBJ1-1; D ambiguous. The CDR3 has 13 amino acids. Trimming shortened V by 5 bases and J by 5 bases, and 12 bases separated the two germline ends. In germline, CDR1 is MNHNY, CDR2 SVGAGI (reference sequence). CDR3 in amino acids: CASSLNSGTEAFF. For the CDR3, the DNA is TGTGCCAGCAGTCTAAATTCCGGTACTGAAGCTTTCTTT.

This rearrangement joins TRBV6-6 to TRBJ1-2; tentatively, D is TRBD1 (6 bases). The CDR3 contains 13 residues. The germline V gene has CDR1 MNHNY and CDR2 SVGAGI (reference sequence). The V end lost 5 bases, the J end lost 12 bases, and 19 bases lay between the germline ends. The CDR3 loop is CASSATGTFGDTF. CDR3 in DNA: TGTGCCAGCAGTGCCACAGGGACGTTCGGCGACACCTTC.

The chain employs TRBV25-1 and TRBJ2-1, with 9 bases matching TRBD1. V was pared by 5 bases and J by 1 base, with 6 bases of the junction left unmatched. The length of the CDR3 is 16 residues. Germline CDR1 reads MGHDK; CDR2 reads SYGVNS. CDR3 amino acids: CASSFLGQGSYNEQFF. The DNA for the CDR3 is TGTGCCAGCAGTTTCCTGGGACAGGGTTCCTACAATGAGCAGTTCTTC.

The rearrangement uses TRBV2 and TRBJ1-2; TRBD1 is a possible D gene (5 bases). Per germline, CDR1 SNHLY and CDR2 FYNNEI. This CDR3 is 14 amino acids long. V dropped 7 bases and J dropped 4 bases, with 16 bases sitting between them. CDR3 nucleotides: TGTGCCAGCACCAGACGGGGGGACCCCTATGGCTACACCTTC. The encoded protein is CASTRRGDPYGYTF. Filled out from reference TRBV2 and TRBJ1-2, the complete variable domain reads EPEVTQTPSHQVTQMGQEVILRCVPISNHLYFYWYRQILGQKVEFLVSFYNNEISEKSEIFDDQFSVERPDGSNFTLKIRSTKLEDSAMYFCASTRRGDPYGYTFGSGTRLTVV.

This chain links TRBV27 with TRBJ1-1; D is ambiguous. This CDR3 is 14 amino acids long. The V gene's germline CDR1 is MNHEY and CDR2 SMNVEV (reference sequence). V lost 0 bases and J lost 3, with 8 bases in between. CDR3 nucleotides: TGTGCCAGCAGTTTATCCGGGGTGTACACTGAAGCTTTCTTT. Translated: CASSLSGVYTEAFF.

The V call is TRBV28, the J call TRBJ1-6; possible D gene TRBD1, 5 bases. V shed 5 bases and J shed 6 bases, with 17 bases lying between them. Germline V gives CDR1 MDHEN, CDR2 SYDVKM. The CDR3 is 16 residues long. CDR3 bases: TGTGCCAGCAGTGATTCATGGGGACTGACTAATTCACCCCTCCACTTT. Its translation is CASSDSWGLTNSPLHF. Full variable domain (outside the CDR3, taken from reference TRBV28 and TRBJ1-6): DVKVTQSSRYLVKRTGEKVFLECVQDMDHENMFWYRQDPGLGLRLIYFSYDVKMKEKGDIPEGYSVSREKKERFSLILESASTNQTSMYLCASSDSWGLTNSPLHFGNGTRLTVT.

The V and J genes are TRBV6-5 and TRBJ1-2, with TRBD1 matching 8 bases. J gave up 6 bases and V 0 bases, and 6 bases lay outside the gene matches. CDR1 MNHEY and CDR2 SVGAGI come from the germline V gene. The length of the CDR3 is 15 residues. CDR3 sequence reads: CASSYSTGQDDGYTF. CDR3 DNA: TGTGCCAGCAGTTACTCGACGGGACAGGATGATGGCTACACCTTC.